Ten or more counts support the clone carrying this T cell receptor beta chain. The antigen is not known. The data stem from a study of Graves' ophthalmopathy and Graves' hyperthyroidism. The hyperthyroidism patients had a new diagnosis of under 2 months' duration and were aged 18 to 65. From RNA, the CDR3 regions of TCR beta chains were amplified and sequenced. First-round RT-PCR used HTBI primers; second-round multiplex PCR followed. TCRdb processed the multiplex PCR reads anew with MiXCR; each CDR3 protein has one entry. In the table there are 900,000 to 1,200,000 distinct CDR3 sequences, roughly 35% of which are singletons. Broader study findings: Blood shared most expanded thyroid clonotypes above 0.001 frequency. A model of 13 signatures distinguished ophthalmopathy from stable hyperthyroidism at roughly 86% sensitivity and about 80% specificity.

The sequence was obtained from an adult man with Graves' hyperthyroidism. Specimen: peripheral blood or thyroid tissue (not recorded which).

The CDR3: CASSPPDRGEQYF. The CDR3, as DNA: TGTGCCAGCAGCCCCCCAGACAGGGGCGAGCAGTACTTC. V usage is TRBV9 and J usage is TRBJ2-7, with 8 bases lining up with TRBD1. The CDR3 totals 13 residues. Germline loops: CDR1 SGDLS, CDR2 YYNGEE. V lost 4 bases, J lost 6 bases, and 6 bases stayed unmatched.